This T cell receptor (beta chain) was identified in a study of T-cell memory formation after mild COVID-19. Each CDR3 protein gets one entry after TCRdb re-called the 5' RACE reads with MiXCR. In the table there are about 560,000 distinct CDR3 sequences, more than 15% of which are singletons. Regarding the study as a whole: Certain responding clones were present in pre-infection memory, suggesting participation of cross-reactive memory. CD4+ bias marked clones expanding day 15 to 37, unlike balanced contracting clones.

CDR1 and CDR2 (germline): LGHDT, YNNKEL (reference sequence). The V and J ends lost 0 bases and 1 base respectively, with 7 bases between them. The CDR3 sequence is 15 residues long. A few counts support this clonotype. Its antigen is unknown. The chain is built from TRBV3-1 and TRBJ1-5; no reliable D call. The source material was PBMCs or a T cell subset sorted from them (not recorded which). The sequence derives from an adult woman who had mild COVID-19 (a few samples of this study predate the infection). Cell type and time point are not known. The CDR3 DNA is TGTGCCAGCAGCCAAGAGGAGGGAAGCAATCAGCCCCAGCATTTT. Translating it yields CASSQEEGSNQPQHF.